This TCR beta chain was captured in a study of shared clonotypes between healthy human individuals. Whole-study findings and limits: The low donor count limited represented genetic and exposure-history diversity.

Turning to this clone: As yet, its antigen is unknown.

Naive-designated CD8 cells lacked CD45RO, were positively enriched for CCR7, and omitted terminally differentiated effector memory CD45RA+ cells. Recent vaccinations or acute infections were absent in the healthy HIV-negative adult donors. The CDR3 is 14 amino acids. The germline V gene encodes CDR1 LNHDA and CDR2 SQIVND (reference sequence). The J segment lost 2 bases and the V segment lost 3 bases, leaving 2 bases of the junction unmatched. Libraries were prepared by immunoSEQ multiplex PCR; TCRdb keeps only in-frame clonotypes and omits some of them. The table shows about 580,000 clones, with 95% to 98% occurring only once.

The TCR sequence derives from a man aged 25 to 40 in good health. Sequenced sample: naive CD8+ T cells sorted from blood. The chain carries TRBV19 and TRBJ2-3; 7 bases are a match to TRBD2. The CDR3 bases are TGTGCCAGTAGTATGCTAGCGGTCACAGATACGCAGTATTTT. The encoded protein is CASSMLAVTDTQYF. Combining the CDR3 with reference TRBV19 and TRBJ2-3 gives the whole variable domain DGGITQSPKYLFRKEGQNVTLSCEQNLNHDAMYWYRQDPGQGLRLIYYSQIVNDFQKGDIAEGYSVSREKKESFPLTVTSAQKNPTAFYLCASSMLAVTDTQYFGPGTRLTVL.